Listed below are T cell receptor beta chains from one sample, sequenced in a study of blood T cell repertoires in COVID-19. TCRdb's table, derived via immunoSEQ multiplex PCR, lists solely in-frame clones and lacks some. The sample yields some 120,000 clones, roughly 83% seen once. The sample was peripheral blood. The receptors derive from a young woman who had recovered from COVID-19. Both conserved end residues are part of each CDR3. The D gene is left open where the match is weak. Clone size is not always given. Where it is, it says once, few, many or a class for expanded clones.

v_gene	d_gene	abundance	j_gene	CDR3aa	CDR3nt
TRBV28	TRBD1	-	TRBJ2-7	CASRASRTGEYF	TGTGCCAGCAGGGCAAGTCGGACAGGGGAGTACTTC
TRBV7-9	-	-	TRBJ1-2	CASSDTGHTRNYGYTF	TGTGCCAGCAGCGATACGGGACATACGAGGAACTATGGCTACACCTTC
TRBV5-1	TRBD1	-	TRBJ2-7	CASSEGQGPYEQYF	TGCGCCAGCAGCGAGGGACAGGGCCCCTACGAGCAGTACTTC
TRBV11-3	-	-	TRBJ2-3	CASSFSPYTDTQYF	TGTGCCAGCAGCTTCTCCCCGTACACAGATACGCAGTATTTT
TRBV5-1	-	once	TRBJ2-2	CASSLEGQDTGELFF	TGCGCCAGCAGCTTGGAGGGGCAGGACACCGGGGAGCTGTTTTTT
TRBV25-1	-	once	TRBJ1-3	CASSDAGKSGNTIYF	TGTGCCAGCAGTGACGCAGGGAAGTCTGGAAACACCATATATTTT
TRBV3-1/TRBV3-2	-	-	TRBJ2-7	CASSPASGGKYEQYF	TGTGCCAGCAGCCCAGCCTCGGGTGGAAAATACGAGCAGTACTTC
TRBV6-1	-	-	TRBJ2-5	CASSEMRGGETQYF	TGTGCCAGCAGTGAAATGCGGGGCGGAGAGACCCAGTACTTC
TRBV6-5	-	few	TRBJ2-1	CASIRNPGIEGEQFF	TGTGCCAGCATCAGAAACCCCGGGATTGAGGGTGAGCAGTTCTTC
TRBV3-1/TRBV3-2	TRBD2	-	TRBJ2-7	CASSHTGTSGTVMASYEQYF	TGTGCCAGCAGCCACACCGGGACTAGCGGGACGGTAATGGCCTCCTACGAGCAGTACTTC
TRBV9	-	-	TRBJ1-1	CASSAYGQLNTEAFF	TGTGCCAGCAGCGCCTATGGACAGTTGAACACTGAAGCTTTCTTT
TRBV7-3	TRBD1	-	TRBJ1-2	CASSSGQGEAGYTF	TGTGCCAGCAGCTCAGGACAGGGAGAAGCTGGCTACACCTTC
TRBV28	-	-	TRBJ1-2	CASRLQGVDYGYTF	TGTGCCAGCAGGCTCCAGGGCGTAGACTATGGCTACACCTTC
TRBV13	-	-	TRBJ2-2	CAGAGPANTGELFF	TGTGCCGGGGCAGGCCCGGCGAACACCGGGGAGCTGTTTTTT
TRBV20-1	TRBD1	-	TRBJ2-3	CSASESGTASTDTQYF	TGCAGTGCTAGTGAAAGTGGGACAGCTAGCACAGATACGCAGTATTTT
TRBV6-5	-	-	TRBJ2-5	CASSYAGDTETQYF	TGTGCCAGCAGTTACGCCGGGGACACGGAGACCCAGTACTTC
TRBV19	-	-	TRBJ2-5	CASRTGGEETQYF	TGTGCCAGTAGGACCGGAGGGGAAGAGACCCAGTACTTC
TRBV9	TRBD1	-	TRBJ1-5	CASSGQGVQPQHF	TGTGCCAGCAGCGGACAGGGGGTTCAGCCCCAGCATTTT
TRBV20-1	-	once	TRBJ1-5	CSANYQPQHF	TGCAGTGCCAATTATCAGCCCCAGCATTTT
TRBV18	TRBD1	many	TRBJ1-6	CASSPETGTGNSPLHF	TGTGCCAGCTCACCGGAAACCGGGACAGGGAATTCTCCCCTCCACTTT
TRBV12-3/TRBV12-4	TRBD2	-	TRBJ2-1	CASISGSNSEQFF	TGTGCCAGCATTAGCGGGAGCAACAGTGAGCAGTTCTTC
TRBV5-1	TRBD2	-	TRBJ2-1	CASSLGGGRYNEQFF	TGCGCCAGCAGCTTGGGGGGCGGGAGATACAATGAGCAGTTCTTC
TRBV7-8	-	-	TRBJ1-2	CASSYYRTHGYTF	TGTGCCAGCAGCTATTACAGGACACATGGCTACACCTTC
TRBV3-1/TRBV3-2	-	few	TRBJ2-6	CASSQRTAGANVLTF	TGTGCCAGCAGCCAAAGGACAGCTGGGGCCAACGTCCTGACTTTC